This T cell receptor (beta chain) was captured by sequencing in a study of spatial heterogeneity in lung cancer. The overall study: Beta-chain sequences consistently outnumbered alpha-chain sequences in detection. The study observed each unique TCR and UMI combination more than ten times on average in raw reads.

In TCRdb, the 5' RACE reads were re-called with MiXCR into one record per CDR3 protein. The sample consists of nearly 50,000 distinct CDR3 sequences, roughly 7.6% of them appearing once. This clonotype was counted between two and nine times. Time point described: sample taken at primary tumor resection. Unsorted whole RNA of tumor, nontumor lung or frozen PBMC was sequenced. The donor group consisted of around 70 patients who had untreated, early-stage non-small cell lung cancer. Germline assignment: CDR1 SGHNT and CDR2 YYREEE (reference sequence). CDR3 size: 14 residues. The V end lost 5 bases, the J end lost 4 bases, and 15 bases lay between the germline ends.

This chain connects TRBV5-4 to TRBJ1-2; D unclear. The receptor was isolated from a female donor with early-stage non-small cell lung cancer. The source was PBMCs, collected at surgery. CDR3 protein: CASRSLRLPYGYTF. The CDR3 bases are TGTGCCAGCAGGTCCCTAAGGCTCCCCTATGGCTACACCTTC. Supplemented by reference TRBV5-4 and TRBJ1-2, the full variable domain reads ETGVTQSPTHLIKTRGQQVTLRCSSQSGHNTVSWYQQALGQGPQFIFQYYREEENGRGNFPPRFSGLQFPNYSSELNVNALELDDSALYLCASRSLRLPYGYTFGSGTRLTVV.